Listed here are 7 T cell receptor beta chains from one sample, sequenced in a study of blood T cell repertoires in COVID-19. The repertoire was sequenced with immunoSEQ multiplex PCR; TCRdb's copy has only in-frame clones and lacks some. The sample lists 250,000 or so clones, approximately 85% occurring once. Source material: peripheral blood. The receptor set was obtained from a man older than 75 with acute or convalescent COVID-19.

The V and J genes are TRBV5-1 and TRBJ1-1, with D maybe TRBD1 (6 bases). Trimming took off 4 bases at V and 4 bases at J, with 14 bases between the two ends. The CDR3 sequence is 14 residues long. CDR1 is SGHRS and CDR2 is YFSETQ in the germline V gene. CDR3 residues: CASSLTGFGTEAFF. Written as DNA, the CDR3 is TGCGCCAGCAGCCTAACAGGGTTCGGCACTGAAGCTTTCTTT.

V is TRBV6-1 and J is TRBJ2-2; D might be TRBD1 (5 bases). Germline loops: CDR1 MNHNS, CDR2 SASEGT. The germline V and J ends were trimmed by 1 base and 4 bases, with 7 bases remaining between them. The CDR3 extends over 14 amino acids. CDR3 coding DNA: TGTGCCAGCAGTGAAGTGGGGCCCACCGGGGAGCTGTTTTTT. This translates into CASSEVGPTGELFF.

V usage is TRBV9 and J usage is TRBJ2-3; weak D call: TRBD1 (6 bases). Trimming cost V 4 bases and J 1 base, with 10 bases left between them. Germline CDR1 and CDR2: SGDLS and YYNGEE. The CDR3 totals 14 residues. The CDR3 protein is CASSLRQGTDTQYF. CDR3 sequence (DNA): TGTGCCAGCAGCTTACGACAGGGCACAGATACGCAGTATTTT. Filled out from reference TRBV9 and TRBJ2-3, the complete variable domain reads DSGVTQTPKHLITATGQRVTLRCSPRSGDLSVYWYQQSLDQGLQFLIQYYNGEERAKGNILERFSAQQFPDLHSELNLSSLELGDSALYFCASSLRQGTDTQYFGPGTRLTVL.

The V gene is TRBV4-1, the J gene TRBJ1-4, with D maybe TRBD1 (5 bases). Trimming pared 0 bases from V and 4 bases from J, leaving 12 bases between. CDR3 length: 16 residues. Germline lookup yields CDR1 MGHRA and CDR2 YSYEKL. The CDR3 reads CASSQDSRALNEKLFF. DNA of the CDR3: TGCGCCAGCAGCCAAGATAGCAGGGCTCTTAATGAAAAACTGTTTTTT.

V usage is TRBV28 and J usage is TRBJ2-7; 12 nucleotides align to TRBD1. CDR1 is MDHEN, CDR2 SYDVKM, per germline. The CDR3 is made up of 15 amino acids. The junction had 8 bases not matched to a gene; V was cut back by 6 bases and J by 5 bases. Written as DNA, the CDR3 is TGTGCCAGCAGCCAAACCGGGACAGGGGGCCACGAGCAGTACTTC. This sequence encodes CASSQTGTGGHEQYF.

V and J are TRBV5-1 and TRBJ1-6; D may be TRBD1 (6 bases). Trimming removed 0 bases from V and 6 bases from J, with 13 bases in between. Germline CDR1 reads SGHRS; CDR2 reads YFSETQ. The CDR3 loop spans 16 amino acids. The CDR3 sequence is CASSLVGGMGNSPLHF. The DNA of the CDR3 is TGCGCCAGCAGCTTGGTTGGGGGCATGGGTAATTCACCCCTCCACTTT.

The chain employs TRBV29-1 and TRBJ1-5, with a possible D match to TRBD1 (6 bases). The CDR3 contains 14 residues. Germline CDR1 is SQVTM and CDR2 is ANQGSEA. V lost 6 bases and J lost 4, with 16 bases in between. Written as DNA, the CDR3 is TGCAGCGTGACAACTGACAGGACGAATCAGCCCCAGCATTTT. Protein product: CSVTTDRTNQPQHF.